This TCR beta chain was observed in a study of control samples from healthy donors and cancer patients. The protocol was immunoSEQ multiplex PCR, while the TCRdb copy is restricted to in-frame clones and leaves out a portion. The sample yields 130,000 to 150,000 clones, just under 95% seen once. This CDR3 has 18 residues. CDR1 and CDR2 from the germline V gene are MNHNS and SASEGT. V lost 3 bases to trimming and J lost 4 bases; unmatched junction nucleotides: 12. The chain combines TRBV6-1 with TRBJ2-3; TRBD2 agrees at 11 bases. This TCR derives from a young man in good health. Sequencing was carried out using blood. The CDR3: CASSETVAGGPTADTQYF. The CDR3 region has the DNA TGTGCCAGCAGTGAGACCGTAGCGGGAGGGCCTACAGCAGATACGCAGTATTTT.